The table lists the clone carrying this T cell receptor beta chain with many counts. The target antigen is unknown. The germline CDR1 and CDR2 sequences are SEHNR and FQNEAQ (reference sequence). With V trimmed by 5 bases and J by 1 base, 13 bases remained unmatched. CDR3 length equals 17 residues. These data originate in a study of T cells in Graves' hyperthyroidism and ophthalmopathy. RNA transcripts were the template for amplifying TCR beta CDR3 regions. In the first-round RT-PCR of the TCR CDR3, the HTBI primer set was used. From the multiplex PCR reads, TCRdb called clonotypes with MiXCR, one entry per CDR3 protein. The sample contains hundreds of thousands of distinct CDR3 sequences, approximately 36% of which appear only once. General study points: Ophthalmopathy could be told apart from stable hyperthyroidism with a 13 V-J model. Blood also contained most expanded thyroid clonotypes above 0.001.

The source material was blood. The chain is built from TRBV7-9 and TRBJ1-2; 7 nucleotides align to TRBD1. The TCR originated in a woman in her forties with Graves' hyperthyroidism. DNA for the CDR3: TGTGCCAGCAGCAGACTCGGGACAGCGAGTAGTAACTATGGCTACACCTTC. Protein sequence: CASSRLGTASSNYGYTF.